Below are 2 T cell receptor beta chains sequenced from a single sample in a study of OX40 agonist ivuxolimab in advanced cancers. The data were produced by immunoSEQ multiplex PCR, yet TCRdb's version contains in-frame clones alone and is incomplete. The profile shows approximately 67,000 clones, 80% to 85% of them singletons. This sample comprised CD4+ or CD8+ T cells sorted from blood, obtained in a trial of the OX40 agonist ivuxolimab. These receptors were taken from an adult with an advanced solid tumor such as melanoma, head and neck, liver or kidney cancer.

The chain is built from TRBV5-1 and TRBJ1-3; TRBD1 matches at 8 bases. Trimming at V came to 5 bases and at J to 5 bases, leaving 15 bases not matched to a gene. Germline lookup yields CDR1 SGHRS and CDR2 YFSETQ. CDR3 size: 17 residues. The CDR3: CASRPGALGRGRNTIYF. The CDR3 DNA follows: TGCGCCAGCAGACCGGGCGCCCTCGGCAGGGGGCGAAACACCATATATTTT.

The genes are TRBV19 and TRBJ2-2, with 8 bases fitting TRBD1. With V trimmed by 11 bases and J by 0 bases, 11 bases remained unmatched. CDR3 length: 16 amino acids. Germline lookup yields CDR1 LNHDA and CDR2 SQIVND (reference sequence). The CDR3 DNA follows: TGTGCCTCAAGGCGGATGGGACAGGCGAACACCGGGGAGCTGTTTTTT. This encodes CASRRMGQANTGELFF.